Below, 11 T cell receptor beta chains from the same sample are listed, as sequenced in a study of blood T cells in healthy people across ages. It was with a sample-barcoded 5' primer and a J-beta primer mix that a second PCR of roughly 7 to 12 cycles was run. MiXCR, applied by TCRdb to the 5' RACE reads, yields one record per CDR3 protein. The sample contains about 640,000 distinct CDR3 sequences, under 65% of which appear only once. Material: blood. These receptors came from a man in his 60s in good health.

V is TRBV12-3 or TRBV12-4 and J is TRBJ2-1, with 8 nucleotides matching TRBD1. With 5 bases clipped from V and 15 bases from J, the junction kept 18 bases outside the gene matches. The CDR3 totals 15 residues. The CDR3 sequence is CASSRPGQEGPNPFF. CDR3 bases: TGTGCCAGCAGTCGCCCGGGACAGGAAGGGCCTAATCCGTTCTTC.

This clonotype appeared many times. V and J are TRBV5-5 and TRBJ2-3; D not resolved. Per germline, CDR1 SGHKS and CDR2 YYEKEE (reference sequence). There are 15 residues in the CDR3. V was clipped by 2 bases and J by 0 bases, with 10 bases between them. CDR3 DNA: TGTGCCAGCAGCTTACGAACCGCTAGCACAGATACGCAGTATTTT. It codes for CASSLRTASTDTQYF.

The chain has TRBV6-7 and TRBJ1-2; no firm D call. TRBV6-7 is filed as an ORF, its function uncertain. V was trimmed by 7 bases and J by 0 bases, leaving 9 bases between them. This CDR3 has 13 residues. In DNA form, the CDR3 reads TGTGCCAGCAACCCGGGGACTAACTATGGCTACACCTTC. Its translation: CASNPGTNYGYTF.

CDR3: CASGFGAGAKGGYTF. The CDR3 DNA follows: TGTGCTAGTGGTTTTGGTGCAGGGGCTAAAGGTGGCTACACCTTC. The V and J genes are TRBV12-5 and TRBJ1-2; TRBD1 is a possible D gene (6 bases). Germline V CDR1 and CDR2: LGHNT, FRNRAP. This CDR3 is 15 amino acids long. The V end was cut by 3 bases, the J end by 7 bases, with 18 bases between.

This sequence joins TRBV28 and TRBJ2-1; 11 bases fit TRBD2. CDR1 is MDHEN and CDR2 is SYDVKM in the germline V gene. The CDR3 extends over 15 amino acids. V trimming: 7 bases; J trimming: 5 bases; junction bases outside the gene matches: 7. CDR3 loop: CASTIAGGDHNEQFF. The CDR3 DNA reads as TGTGCCAGCACCATAGCGGGGGGGGACCACAATGAGCAGTTCTTC.

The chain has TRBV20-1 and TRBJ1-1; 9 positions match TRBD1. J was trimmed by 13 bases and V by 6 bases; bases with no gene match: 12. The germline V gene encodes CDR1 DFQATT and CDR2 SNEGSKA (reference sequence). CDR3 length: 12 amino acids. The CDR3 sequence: CSANRDRDFVFF. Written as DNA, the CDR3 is TGCAGTGCAAACCGGGACAGGGACTTCGTTTTCTTT.

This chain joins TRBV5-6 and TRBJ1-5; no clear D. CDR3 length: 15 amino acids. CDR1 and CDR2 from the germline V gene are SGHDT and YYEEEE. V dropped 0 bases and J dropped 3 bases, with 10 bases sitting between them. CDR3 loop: CASSLGPGPNQPQHF. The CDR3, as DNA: TGTGCCAGCAGCTTGGGCCCAGGCCCCAATCAGCCCCAGCATTTT.

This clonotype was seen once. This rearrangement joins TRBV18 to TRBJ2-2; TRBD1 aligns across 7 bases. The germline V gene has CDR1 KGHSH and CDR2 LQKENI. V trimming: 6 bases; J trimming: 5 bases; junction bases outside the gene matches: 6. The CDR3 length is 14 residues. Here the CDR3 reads CASSSDRDTGELFF. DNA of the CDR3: TGTGCCAGCTCTTCTGACAGGGATACCGGGGAGCTGTTTTTT.

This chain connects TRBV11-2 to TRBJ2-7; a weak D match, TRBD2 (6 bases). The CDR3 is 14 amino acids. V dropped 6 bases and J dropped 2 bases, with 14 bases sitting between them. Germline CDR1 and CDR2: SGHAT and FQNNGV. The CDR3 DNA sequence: TGTGCCAGCAGACCCGCCGGGGGAGCCTACGAGCAGTACTTC. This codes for CASRPAGGAYEQYF.

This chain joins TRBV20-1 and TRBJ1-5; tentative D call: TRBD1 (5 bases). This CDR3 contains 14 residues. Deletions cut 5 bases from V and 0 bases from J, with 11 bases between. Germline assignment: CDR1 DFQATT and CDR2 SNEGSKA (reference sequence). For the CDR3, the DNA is TGCAGTGCTCTCCCCGACAGTAGCAATCAGCCCCAGCATTTT. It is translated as CSALPDSSNQPQHF.

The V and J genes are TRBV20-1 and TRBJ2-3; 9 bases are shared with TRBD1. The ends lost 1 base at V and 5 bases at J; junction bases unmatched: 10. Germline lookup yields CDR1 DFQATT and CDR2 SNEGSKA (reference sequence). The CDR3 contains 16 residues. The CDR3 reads CSARAPDRGDRDTQYF. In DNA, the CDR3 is TGCAGTGCTAGAGCTCCTGACAGGGGGGATAGAGATACGCAGTATTTT.